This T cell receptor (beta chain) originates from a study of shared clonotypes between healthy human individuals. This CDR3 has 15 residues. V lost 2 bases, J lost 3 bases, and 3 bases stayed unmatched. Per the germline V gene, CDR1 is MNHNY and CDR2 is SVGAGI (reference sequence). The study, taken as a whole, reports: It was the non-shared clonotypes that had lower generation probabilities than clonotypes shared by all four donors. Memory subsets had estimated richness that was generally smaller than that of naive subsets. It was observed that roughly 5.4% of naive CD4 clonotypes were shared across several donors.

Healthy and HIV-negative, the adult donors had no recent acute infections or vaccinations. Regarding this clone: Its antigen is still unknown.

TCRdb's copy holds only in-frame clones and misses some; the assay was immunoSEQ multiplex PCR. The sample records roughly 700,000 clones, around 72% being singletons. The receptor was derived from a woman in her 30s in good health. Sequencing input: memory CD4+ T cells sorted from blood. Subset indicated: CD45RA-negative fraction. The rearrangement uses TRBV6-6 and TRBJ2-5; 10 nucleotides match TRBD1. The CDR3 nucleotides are TGTGCCAGCAGTTACCCCGGGACAGGGGAAGAGACCCAGTACTTC. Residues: CASSYPGTGEETQYF.